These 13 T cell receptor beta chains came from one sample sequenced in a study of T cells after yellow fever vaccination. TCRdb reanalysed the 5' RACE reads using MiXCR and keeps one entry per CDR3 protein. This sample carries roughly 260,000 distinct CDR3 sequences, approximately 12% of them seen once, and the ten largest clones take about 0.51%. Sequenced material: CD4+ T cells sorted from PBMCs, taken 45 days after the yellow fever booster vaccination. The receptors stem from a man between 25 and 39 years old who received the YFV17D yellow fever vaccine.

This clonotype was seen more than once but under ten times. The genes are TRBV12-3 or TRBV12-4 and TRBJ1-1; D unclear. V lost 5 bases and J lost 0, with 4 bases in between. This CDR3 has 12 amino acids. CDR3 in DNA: TGTGCCAGCAGTCAGATGAACACTGAAGCTTTCTTT. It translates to CASSQMNTEAFF.

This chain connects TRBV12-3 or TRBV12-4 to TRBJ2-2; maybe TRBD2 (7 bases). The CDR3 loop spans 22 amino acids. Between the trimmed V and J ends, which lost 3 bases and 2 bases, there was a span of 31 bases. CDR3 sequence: CASSLRGGLRGLTGRNTGELFF. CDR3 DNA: TGTGCCAGCAGTTTGAGGGGGGGACTTCGGGGACTGACAGGACGAAACACCGGGGAGCTGTTTTTT.

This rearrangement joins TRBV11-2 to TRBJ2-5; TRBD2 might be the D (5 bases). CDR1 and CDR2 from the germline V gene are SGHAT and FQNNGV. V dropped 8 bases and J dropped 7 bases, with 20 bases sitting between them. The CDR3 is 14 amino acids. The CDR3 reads CASVGFGVRGTQYF. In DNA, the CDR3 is TGTGCCAGCGTAGGCTTCGGGGTCCGGGGGACCCAGTACTTC.

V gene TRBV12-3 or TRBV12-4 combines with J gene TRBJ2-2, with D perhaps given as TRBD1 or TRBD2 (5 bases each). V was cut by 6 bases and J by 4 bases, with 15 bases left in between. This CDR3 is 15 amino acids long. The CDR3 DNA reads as TGTGCCAGCAGGGCAGGGACGAGAGGCACCGGGGAGCTGTTTTTT. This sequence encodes CASRAGTRGTGELFF.

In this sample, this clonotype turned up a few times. CDR3 protein: CSARDGSQGLTEAFF. Written as DNA, the CDR3 is TGCAGTGCTAGAGATGGGTCCCAGGGGCTTACTGAAGCTTTCTTT. The J gene is TRBJ1-1, the V gene TRBV20-1, with a weak D call TRBD1 (6 bases). Trimming left V 0 bases short and J 5 bases short, with 16 bases between. The CDR3 has 15 amino acids. Germline assignment: CDR1 DFQATT and CDR2 SNEGSKA (reference sequence).

The CDR3 DNA sequence: TGCAGTGCCCTTACCCGGGATCTCAATGAGCAGTTCTTC. This gives the protein CSALTRDLNEQFF. J is TRBJ2-1 and V is TRBV20-1; tentative D call: TRBD2 (5 bases). Germline assignment: CDR1 DFQATT and CDR2 SNEGSKA (reference sequence). V lost 6 bases and J lost 6, with 15 bases in between. The CDR3 extends over 13 amino acids.

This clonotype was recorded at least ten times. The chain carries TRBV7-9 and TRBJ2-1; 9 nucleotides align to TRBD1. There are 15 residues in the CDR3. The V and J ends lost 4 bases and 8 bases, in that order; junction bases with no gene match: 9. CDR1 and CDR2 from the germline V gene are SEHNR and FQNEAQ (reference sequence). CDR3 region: CASSSDRGSWDEQFF. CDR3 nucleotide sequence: TGTGCCAGCAGCTCAGACAGGGGGTCCTGGGATGAGCAGTTCTTC.

The CDR3: CSGRLSTEGYTF. CDR3 nucleotide sequence: TGCAGCGGGAGACTTTCTACGGAGGGCTACACCTTC. The chain links TRBV29-1 to TRBJ1-2; D gene uncertain. V shed 7 bases and J shed 8 bases, with 17 bases lying between them. CDR3 size: 12 residues. Germline V gene data show CDR1 as SQVTM and CDR2 as ANQGSEA.

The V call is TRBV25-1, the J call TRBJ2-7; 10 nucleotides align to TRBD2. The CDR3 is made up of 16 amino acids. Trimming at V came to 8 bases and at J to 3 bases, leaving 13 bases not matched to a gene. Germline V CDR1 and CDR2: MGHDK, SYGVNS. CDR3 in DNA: TGTGCCAGCCCCGTTAGGGGGAGGACTAGCGGCTACGAGCAGTACTTC. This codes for CASPVRGRTSGYEQYF.

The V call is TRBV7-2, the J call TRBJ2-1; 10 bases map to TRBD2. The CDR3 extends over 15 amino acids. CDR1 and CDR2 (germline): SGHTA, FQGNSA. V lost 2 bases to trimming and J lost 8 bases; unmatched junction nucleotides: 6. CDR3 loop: CASSLTGLAIDEQFF. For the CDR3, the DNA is TGTGCCAGCAGCTTAACGGGACTAGCGATCGATGAGCAGTTCTTC.

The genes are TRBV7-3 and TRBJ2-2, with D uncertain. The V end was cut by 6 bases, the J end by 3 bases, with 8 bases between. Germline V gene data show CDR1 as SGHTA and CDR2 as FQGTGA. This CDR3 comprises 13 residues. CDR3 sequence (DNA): TGTGCCAGCAGGCAGGCGGACACCGGGGAGCTGTTTTTT. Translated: CASRQADTGELFF.

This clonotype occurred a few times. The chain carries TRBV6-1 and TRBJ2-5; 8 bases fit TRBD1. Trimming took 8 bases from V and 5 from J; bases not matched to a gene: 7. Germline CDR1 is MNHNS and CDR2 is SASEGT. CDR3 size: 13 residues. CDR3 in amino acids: CASSAGGRETQYF. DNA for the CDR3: TGTGCCAGCTCAGCAGGGGGCAGGGAGACCCAGTACTTC.

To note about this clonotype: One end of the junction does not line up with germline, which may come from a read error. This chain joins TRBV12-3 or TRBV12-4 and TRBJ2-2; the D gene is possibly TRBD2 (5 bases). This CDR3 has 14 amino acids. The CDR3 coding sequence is TGTGCCAGCAGTTTAATCGAGTCCACCGGGGAGATGTTTTTT. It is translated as CASSLIESTGEMFF.